The source of this T cell receptor (beta chain) is a study of blood T cell repertoires in COVID-19 (dated by TCRdb to the early 2020s). About the investigation overall: Samples from collaborators originated in the United States, Italy and Spain and spanned both the acute and convalescent phases of COVID-19. The dataset comprised deeply sampled blood TCRbeta repertoires from subjects exposed to, actively infected with, or recovered from COVID-19. Where HLA class I and class II types were available, the types were taken from metadata supplied by the sample provider, not from assay-based typing. A freely available public database, intended as a resource for researchers studying the immune response to SARS-CoV-2, is where the repertoires were released. The prospective study material was composed of cDNA or gDNA derived from T cells, B-cell-depleted T cells, or PBMCs. The samples were drawn from the first 160 participants of the ongoing ImmuneRACE study and from over 950 subjects provided by 6 global collaborators. Nearly every sample came with metadata listing a de-identified subject ID, COVID-19 status, age in years and sex. What the research found in general, with its limitations: The quantity of clinical and demographic metadata differed by source and by participant and was supplied without curation.

Worth noting for this clone: No antigen is known for it. Qualities for individual bases were not recorded, and no much larger clone is one base off.

TCRbeta CDR3 regions were amplified from genomic DNA using the immunoSEQ Assay, a bias-controlled multiplex PCR. The authors' analysis ran thus. Within the assay, amplification of reference gene primers was used to estimate how many nucleated cells each sample contained. To quantify the absolute abundance of each unique TCRbeta CDR3 rearrangement, sequence reads were collapsed and filtered. For each sample, productive Simpson clonality was calculated by taking the square root of Simpson's diversity index across productive rearrangements. The immuneACCESS repertoire file appears here via TCRdb, limited to in-frame rearrangements. These files lack a portion of the clones; in checked studies, under half of the deficit traces to unresolved V genes, and the cause of the others is not known. V and J calls plus clone size are reproduced from that table; the DNA served to infer D and trimming. Recorded for this sample are hundreds of thousands of clones; roughly 90% of them occurred a single time. Of the sample, about 4.5% is held by the ten largest clones.

Collaborating institutions collected whole blood in K2EDTA tubes following their own protocols. For TCRbeta analysis, collaborators shipped samples in one of three forms: frozen whole blood, isolated PBMCs, or DNA extracted from either of those sample types. V is reduced by 6 bases and J by 0 bases, leaving a spacing of 14 bases between them. The CDR3 covers 14 residues, taking in both the cysteine and the phenylalanine. Only the CDR3 DNA stays, 42 bases, in frame from base 1. Based on the germline V gene, the CDR1 and CDR2 sequences are SQVTM and ANQGSEA. The sequence is built from TRBV29-1 and TRBJ1-2; the D gene is unclear. The sample was peripheral blood. The sequence came from a woman aged 25 to 39 with acute or convalescent COVID-19. The DNA sequence is as follows: TGCAGCGTGGCACGCCAGACTGCTAACTATGGCTACACCTTC. It translates as CSVARQTANYGYTF.